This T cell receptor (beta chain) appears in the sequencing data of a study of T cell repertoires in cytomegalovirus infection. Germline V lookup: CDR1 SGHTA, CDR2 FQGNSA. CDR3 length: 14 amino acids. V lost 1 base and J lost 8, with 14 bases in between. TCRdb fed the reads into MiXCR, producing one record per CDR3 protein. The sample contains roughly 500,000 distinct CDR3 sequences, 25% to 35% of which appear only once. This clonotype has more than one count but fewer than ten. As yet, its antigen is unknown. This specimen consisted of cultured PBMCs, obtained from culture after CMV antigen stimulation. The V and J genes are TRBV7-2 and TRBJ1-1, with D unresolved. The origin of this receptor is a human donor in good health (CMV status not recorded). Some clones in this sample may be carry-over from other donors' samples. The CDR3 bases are TGTGCCAGCAGCTTAGATGTACTTGGCTTAGAAGCTTTCTTT. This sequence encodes CASSLDVLGLEAFF.